The text below deals with one T cell receptor beta chain. Its target is not known. A read error may explain this, as a much larger clone is one base away. The entry originates in a study of breast tumors, draining lymph nodes, adjacent tissues. Study-level findings and limits: Tumors had less TCR diversity than lymph nodes, more than nontumor tissue. Findings are consistent with lymph node origin and intratumoral expansion of most tumor T cells.

The CDR3 consists of 17 residues. V was clipped by 2 bases and J by 1 base, with 18 bases between them. Germline CDR1 SGHAT, CDR2 FQNNGV. Axillary draining lymph nodes of breast cancer patients supplied the node samples. TCRdb re-called the multiplex PCR reads through MiXCR, storing one row per CDR3 protein. This repertoire shows about 200,000 distinct CDR3 sequences, 30% to 40% found once; its top ten account for 4.3%. The source material was axillary lymph node tissue. This TCR derives from a female donor with breast cancer. Some clones in this sample may be carry-over from other donors' samples. The chain couples TRBV11-2 to TRBJ2-7; D is perhaps TRBD2 (5 bases). DNA for the CDR3: TGTGCCAGCAGCTTATTCCACCCAGCGGAGGAGTCCTACGAGCAGTACTTC. Amino acids: CASSLFHPAEESYEQYF.